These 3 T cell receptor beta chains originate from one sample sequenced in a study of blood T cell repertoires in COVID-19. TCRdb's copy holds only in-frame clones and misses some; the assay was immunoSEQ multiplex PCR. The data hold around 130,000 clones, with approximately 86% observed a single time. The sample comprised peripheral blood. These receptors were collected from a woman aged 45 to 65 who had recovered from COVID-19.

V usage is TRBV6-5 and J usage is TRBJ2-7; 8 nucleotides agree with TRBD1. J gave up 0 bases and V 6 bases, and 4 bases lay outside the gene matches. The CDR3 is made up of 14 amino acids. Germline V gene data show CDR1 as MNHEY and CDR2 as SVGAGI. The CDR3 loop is CASRQGGRSYEQYF. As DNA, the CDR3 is TGTGCCAGCAGACAGGGGGGTCGCTCCTACGAGCAGTACTTC.

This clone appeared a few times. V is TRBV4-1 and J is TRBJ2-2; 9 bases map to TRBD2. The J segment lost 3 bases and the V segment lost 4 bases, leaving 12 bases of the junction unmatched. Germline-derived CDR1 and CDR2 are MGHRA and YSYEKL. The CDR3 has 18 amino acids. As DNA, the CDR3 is TGCGCCAGCAGCCTTAAACTAGCGGGTACGGGAGACACCGGGGAGCTGTTTTTT. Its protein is CASSLKLAGTGDTGELFF.

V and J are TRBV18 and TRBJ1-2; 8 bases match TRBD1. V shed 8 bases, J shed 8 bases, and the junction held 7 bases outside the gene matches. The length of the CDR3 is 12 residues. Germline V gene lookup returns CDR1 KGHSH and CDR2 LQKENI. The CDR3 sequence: CASEGQEGGYTF. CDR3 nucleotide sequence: TGTGCCAGCGAGGGACAGGAAGGGGGCTACACCTTC.